A selection of T cell receptor beta chains follows, all from one sample in a study of blood T cell repertoires in COVID-19. Assay used: immunoSEQ multiplex PCR; TCRdb lists only in-frame clones, some missing. The repertoire holds about 46,000 clones, with roughly 90% as singletons. Sequencing was performed on peripheral blood. All receptors come from a man between 60 and 75 years old with acute or convalescent COVID-19. Both conserved end residues are part of each CDR3. The D gene is left open where the match is weak. Size is omitted from some rows. Given values are once, few, many or a class for expanded clones.

-	-	TRBV25-1	TRBJ2-2	TGTGCCAGCAGTGGCGACACCTCGGACACCGGGGAGCTGTTTTTT	CASSGDTSDTGELFF
-	-	TRBV6-9	TRBJ1-5	TGTGCCGGTAAGCAGGGCTATAGCAATCAGCCCCAGCATTTT	CAGKQGYSNQPQHF
-	-	TRBV20-1	TRBJ2-7	TGCAGTGCTAGAGGGACGGGGGAGCAGTACTTC	CSARGTGEQYF
few	-	TRBV27	TRBJ1-3	TGTGCCAGCAGGCGTACTCTCTCTGGAAACACCATATATTTT	CASRRTLSGNTIYF
-	TRBD1	TRBV18	TRBJ2-3	TGTGCCAGCTCAACCGCCGGGACAGGGACCGCAGATACGCAGTATTTT	CASSTAGTGTADTQYF
-	-	TRBV2	TRBJ1-2	TGTGCCAGCAGTGCAGGGGAAGGAGGCTACACCTTC	CASSAGEGGYTF
-	TRBD2	TRBV3-1/TRBV3-2	TRBJ2-3	TGTGCCAGCAGCCAAGAAGATCTAGCGGATAGCACAGATACGCAGTATTTT	CASSQEDLADSTDTQYF
-	TRBD1	TRBV7-2	TRBJ1-3	TGTGCCAGCAGCATCGCCCCGGGACAGGGACTAGGAAACACCATATATTTT	CASSIAPGQGLGNTIYF
-	-	TRBV5-8	TRBJ2-7	TGTGCCAGCAGCTGGAGCTCCTACGAGCAGTACTTC	CASSWSSYEQYF
-	-	TRBV28	TRBJ1-4	TGTGCCAGCAGTACCACTCAGGGGTTAGGAACTAATGAAAAACTGTTTTTT	CASSTTQGLGTNEKLFF
-	TRBD1	TRBV5-8	TRBJ2-5	TGTGCCAGCAGCGCGGGACAGGGGATTGAAGAGACCCAGTACTTC	CASSAGQGIEETQYF
-	TRBD1	TRBV6-1	TRBJ1-4	TGTGCCAGCAGTGAAATGGGGACAGCTAATGAAAAACTGTTTTTT	CASSEMGTANEKLFF
-	TRBD2	TRBV27	TRBJ2-1	TGTGCCAGCAGTTATAGCGGGAGGGACAATGAGCAGTTCTTC	CASSYSGRDNEQFF
-	TRBD1	TRBV28	TRBJ1-2	TGTGCCAGCAGCTCCGGGACAGGGGTCGTCTATGGCTACACCTTC	CASSSGTGVVYGYTF
-	TRBD1	TRBV6-5	TRBJ2-5	TGTGCCAGCAGTTACTCCCGGGACAGACAAGAGACCCAGTACTTC	CASSYSRDRQETQYF
-	-	TRBV27	TRBJ2-1	TGTGCCAGCAGTACCACTAGAGCCCCGACCTACAATGAGCAGTTCTTC	CASSTTRAPTYNEQFF
-	TRBD2	TRBV2	TRBJ2-1	TGTGCCAGTCGGACTAGCGGGAGGCTCTACAATGAGCAGTTCTTC	CASRTSGRLYNEQFF
-	-	TRBV11-2	TRBJ2-1	TGTGCCAGCAGCTTAGATAAGGGGTTCTCCTACAATGAGCAGTTCTTC	CASSLDKGFSYNEQFF
-	TRBD2	TRBV6-6	TRBJ2-2	TGTGCCAGCAGTGGGACTAGCGGGAACACCGGGGAGCTGTTTTTT	CASSGTSGNTGELFF
-	-	TRBV19	TRBJ1-2	TGTGCCAGTAGTCCGAGACAGCCTCAGGGATATGGCTACACCTTC	CASSPRQPQGYGYTF
-	TRBD2	TRBV2	TRBJ2-2	TGTGGAGGAGCGGGAGCCGGCGGGGAGCTGTTTTTT	CGGAGAGGELFF
-	TRBD1	TRBV29-1	TRBJ2-3	TGCAGCGTCAAATCGACAGGGGGCAAGGATACGCAGTATTTT	CSVKSTGGKDTQYF
-	-	TRBV6-5	TRBJ1-1	TGTGCCAGCTGCGAGAGGGCCGGGAAAGCTTTCTTT	CASCERAGKAFF
once	TRBD2	TRBV6-5	TRBJ2-5	TGTGCCAGCAGTACCGGACTAGCGGCGACCCAGTACTTC	CASSTGLAATQYF
-	TRBD2	TRBV5-1	TRBJ2-7	TGCGCCAGCAGCCCCGCAGGGGGACTAGCGGGACAGCAGTACTTC	CASSPAGGLAGQQYF
-	TRBD2	TRBV11-3	TRBJ2-1	TGTGCCAGCAGCCCCCTAGCGGGGGGGCCAGTGAGCTCCTACAATGAGCAGTTCTTC	CASSPLAGGPVSSYNEQFF
-	-	TRBV12-3/TRBV12-4	TRBJ2-5	TGTGCCAGTGCGGAAATGGAGACCCAGTACTTC	CASAEMETQYF
-	-	TRBV21-1	TRBJ2-7	TGTGCCAGTCAACGGCGGGAGGGGTCCTACGAGCAGTACTTC	CASQRREGSYEQYF
few	-	TRBV2	TRBJ2-7	TGTGCCAGCAGTGTTCCGAGGAGCTCCTACGAGCAGTACTTC	CASSVPRSSYEQYF
-	-	TRBV28	TRBJ2-2	TGTGCCAGCAGCCTACATAACAGGGCCGGGGAGCTGTTTTTT	CASSLHNRAGELFF
-	TRBD1	TRBV24-1	TRBJ1-2	TGTGCCACCCAGGGGGAGAACTACAGGGACTATGGCTACACCTTC	CATQGENYRDYGYTF
-	-	TRBV12-3/TRBV12-4	TRBJ2-1	TGTGCCAGCAGTTCCGACTTGCGTGGAGGGCAGTTCTTC	CASSSDLRGGQFF
-	-	TRBV4-1	TRBJ2-7	TGCGCCAGCAGCCGTGTCGATAGTGGGCTTTCCTACGAGCAGTACTTC	CASSRVDSGLSYEQYF
-	-	TRBV5-1	TRBJ1-6	TGCGCCAGCAGCTTGTTGGGGGGGCGGGATAATTCACCCCTCCACTTT	CASSLLGGRDNSPLHF
-	-	TRBV11-2	TRBJ1-2	TGTGCCAGCAGCACCCGACAGCCTTCCTATGGCTACACCTTC	CASSTRQPSYGYTF
-	TRBD2	TRBV10-2	TRBJ2-7	TGCGCCAGCAGACCCGGGAGGGACTACGAGCAGTACTTC	CASRPGRDYEQYF
-	TRBD1	TRBV6-5	TRBJ2-5	TGTGCCAGCAGCCCCGGGACAGGGGTCGGGGAGACCCAGTACTTC	CASSPGTGVGETQYF
-	TRBD2	TRBV24-1	TRBJ2-1	TGTGCCACCAGTGATCCGTACCTCGGTAGCGGGAGTTCGAATGAGCAGTTCTTC	CATSDPYLGSGSSNEQFF
-	TRBD2	TRBV5-4	TRBJ2-2	TGTGCCAGCAGCCCGCCGGGACTAGCGGAGTACGGGGAGCTGTTTTTT	CASSPPGLAEYGELFF
-	TRBD2	TRBV13	TRBJ2-3	TGTGCCAGCAGCTTTTGGACGGCGGGGGGGGCGTCGAGTACGCAGTATTTT	CASSFWTAGGASSTQYF
-	-	TRBV5-1	TRBJ2-1	TGCGCCAGCAGCACAGGTCGTGGTGAGCAGTTCTTC	CASSTGRGEQFF
-	TRBD1	TRBV24-1	TRBJ2-3	TGTGCCACCAGTGATGTGACAGGGGGCCTAGATACGCAGTATTTT	CATSDVTGGLDTQYF
-	TRBD2	TRBV6-2/TRBV6-3	TRBJ2-2	TGTGCCAGCAGTTTAGGATTCGGACTAGCGGGCGTGCTGTTTTTT	CASSLGFGLAGVLFF
-	-	TRBV5-4	TRBJ2-4	TGTGCCAGCAGCTTGGCGGCAGGGTTTTCTTCTAGCATTCAGTACTTC	CASSLAAGFSSSIQYF
-	-	TRBV12-3/TRBV12-4	TRBJ1-1	TGTGCCAGCAGTTTAGGACAGGTATATGAAGCTTTCTTT	CASSLGQVYEAFF
-	TRBD2	TRBV19	TRBJ2-2	TGTGCCAGTAGGACCAGGACTAGCGCTAACACCGGGGAGCTGTTTTTT	CASRTRTSANTGELFF
-	-	TRBV19	TRBJ2-4	TGTGCCAGTACGAACCTCAGGGCCGAAAACATTCAGTACTTC	CASTNLRAENIQYF